This passage covers 31 T cell receptor beta chains from one sample sequenced in a study of T cells in localized non-small cell lung cancer. The table came from immunoSEQ multiplex PCR; TCRdb's copy has only in-frame clones and leaves some out. The data show around 28,000 clones, roughly 94% seen once. This specimen was peripheral blood, taken before any cancer treatment. The receptor source for this set is a woman between 40 and 69 years old with stage I lung adenocarcinoma.

The rearrangement joins TRBV2 to TRBJ2-1; possibly TRBD1 for D (5 bases). Germline V CDR1 and CDR2: SNHLY, FYNNEI. This CDR3 is 13 amino acids long. The V and J ends lost 5 bases and 9 bases respectively, with 14 bases between them. CDR3 loop: CASSYTQGGEQFF. The CDR3 coding sequence is TGTGCCAGCAGTTATACGCAGGGTGGTGAGCAGTTCTTC.

The rearrangement links TRBV7-2 to TRBJ2-5; 11 bases match TRBD2. Germline-derived CDR1 and CDR2 are SGHTA and FQGNSA. This CDR3 has 18 amino acids. Losses at the gene ends were 3 bases for V and 5 bases for J; bases not matched to a gene: 14. The CDR3 spells CASSFLALAGGSGETQYF. The DNA for the CDR3 is TGTGCCAGCAGCTTCCTGGCGCTAGCGGGGGGTTCGGGTGAGACCCAGTACTTC.

The chain combines TRBV7-2 with TRBJ1-3; D unclear. The CDR3 is 14 residues long. Germline V gives CDR1 SGHTA, CDR2 FQGNSA. V was cut by 5 bases and J by 4 bases, with 12 bases left in between. CDR3: CASSPSRWGNTIYF. The CDR3 DNA reads as TGTGCCAGCAGCCCGAGCCGGTGGGGAAACACCATATATTTT.

This chain joins TRBV7-2 and TRBJ1-5, with 7 nucleotides matching TRBD1. This CDR3 region has 16 residues. The V and J ends lost 1 base and 3 bases, in that order; junction bases with no gene match: 6. Germline V gives CDR1 SGHTA, CDR2 FQGNSA. The CDR3 nucleotides are TGTGCCAGCAGCTTAGGGCCAGGGGGGCCCAATCAGCCCCAGCATTTT. This translates into CASSLGPGGPNQPQHF.

The chain links TRBV28 to TRBJ2-2; tentatively, D is TRBD1 or TRBD2 (5 bases each). V lost 2 bases and J 4 bases, leaving 11 bases between the germline ends. The CDR3 consists of 15 residues. Germline V CDR1 and CDR2: MDHEN, SYDVKM. The CDR3 here is CASSLHGAGTGELFF. Here the CDR3 DNA reads TGTGCCAGCAGTTTACACGGGGCCGGCACCGGGGAGCTGTTTTTT. The entire variable domain, with the rest obtained from reference TRBV28 and TRBJ2-2, is as follows: DVKVTQSSRYLVKRTGEKVFLECVQDMDHENMFWYRQDPGLGLRLIYFSYDVKMKEKGDIPEGYSVSREKKERFSLILESASTNQTSMYLCASSLHGAGTGELFFGEGSRLTVL.

This clone was recorded a few times. The chain recombines TRBV7-3 with TRBJ2-1; no clear D. This CDR3 is built from 14 residues. CDR1 SGHTA and CDR2 FQGTGA come from the germline V gene. The ends were cut back, 5 bases at V and 4 bases at J, with 12 bases in the middle. The CDR3 coding sequence is TGTGCCAGCAGCCTCCCGGGTGGGTACAATGAGCAGTTCTTC. It specifies CASSLPGGYNEQFF.

The rearrangement uses TRBV5-6 and TRBJ2-5; D possibly uses TRBD1 or TRBD2 (6 bases each). The DNA end lines up better with TRBJ2-7; the J call may be wrong. The CDR3 has 14 amino acids. Germline-derived CDR1 and CDR2 are SGHDT and YYEEEE. CDR3 sequence reads: CASSLLGGTYEQYF. As DNA, the CDR3 is TGTGCCAGCAGCTTGCTAGGGGGGACCTACGAGCAGTACTTC.

The V gene is TRBV5-1, the J gene TRBJ2-4, with D possibly TRBD1 on 5 matching bases. The germline V and J ends were trimmed by 5 bases and 4 bases, with 16 bases remaining between them. The germline V gene encodes CDR1 SGHRS and CDR2 YFSETQ. The CDR3 length is 15 residues. The CDR3 loop reads CASSTQGPTKNIQYF. CDR3 nucleotides: TGCGCCAGCAGTACGCAGGGCCCTACTAAAAACATTCAGTACTTC. Full variable domain (rest looked up from reference TRBV5-1 and TRBJ2-4): KAGVTQTPRYLIKTRGQQVTLSCSPISGHRSVSWYQQTPGQGLQFLFEYFSETQRNKGNFPGRFSGRQFSNSRSEMNVSTLELGDSALYLCASSTQGPTKNIQYFGAGTRLSVL.

As for this clone: Sequence at one end of the junction differs from germline and may be a read error. This chain uses TRBV7-7 with TRBJ2-7, with a tentative D call TRBD1 (6 bases). This CDR3 has 13 residues. The germline CDR1 and CDR2 sequences are SSHAT and FNYEAQ (reference sequence). CDR3 residues: CASSSQGGDEQYF. DNA of the CDR3: TGTGCTAGCAGCTCCCAAGGGGGTGACGAGCAGTACTTC.

The chain employs TRBV29-1 and TRBJ2-7; TRBD1 or TRBD2 may be the D gene (5 bases each). Looked up from germline, CDR1 is SQVTM and CDR2 is ANQGSEA. This CDR3 is built from 12 residues. V dropped 7 bases and J dropped 1 base, with 11 bases sitting between them. CDR3 sequence: CSALGGSYEQYF. Here the CDR3 DNA reads TGCAGCGCCCTTGGGGGTTCCTACGAGCAGTACTTC.

This clone was observed a single time. This rearrangement joins TRBV19 to TRBJ2-4; TRBD1 might be the D (5 bases). V gave up 2 bases and J gave up 8 bases, with 13 bases separating them. The germline CDR1 and CDR2 sequences are LNHDA and SQIVND (reference sequence). This CDR3 has 14 residues. The CDR3, as DNA: TGTGCCAGTAGTATAAGTGGGGCTGTTGACATTCAGTACTTC. The encoded protein is CASSISGAVDIQYF.

V gene TRBV6-1 combines with J gene TRBJ1-3; 9 positions agree with TRBD1. This CDR3 spans 14 amino acids. Germline CDR1 reads MNHNS; CDR2 reads SASEGT. Unmatched junction bases numbered 1, after V lost 1 base and J lost 6 bases. CDR3 nucleotides: TGTGCCAGCAGTGAAGACAGGGGGCTAAACACCATATATTTT. It is translated as CASSEDRGLNTIYF.

This rearrangement joins TRBV28 to TRBJ1-1; D is unresolved. Germline loops: CDR1 MDHEN, CDR2 SYDVKM. The CDR3 has 14 residues. The V and J ends lost 3 bases and 4 bases respectively, with 12 bases between them. CDR3 residues: CASSFRGFVTEAFF. The DNA for the CDR3 is TGTGCCAGCAGTTTTCGGGGTTTCGTCACTGAAGCTTTCTTT.

The chain combines TRBV9 with TRBJ1-5; TRBD1 aligns across 8 bases. Trimming took 2 bases from V and 6 from J; bases not matched to a gene: 10. The CDR3 is 16 residues long. Germline V gene sequence: CDR1 SGDLS, CDR2 YYNGEE. CDR3 loop: CASSVGQGSYIQPQHF. The CDR3 coding sequence is TGTGCCAGCAGCGTCGGACAGGGATCTTATATTCAGCCCCAGCATTTT.

The chain couples TRBV7-8 to TRBJ1-2; D is undetermined. Per the germline V gene, CDR1 is SGHVS and CDR2 is FQNEAQ. The V end lost 4 bases, the J end lost 1 base, and 16 bases lay between the germline ends. The CDR3 consists of 16 residues. CDR3 DNA: TGTGCCAGCAGCTCGTCCCCCTTCACTCTTAACTATGGCTACACCTTC. Translation gives CASSSSPFTLNYGYTF.

The rearrangement joins TRBV5-6 to TRBJ1-2; possible D gene TRBD1, 5 bases. Germline V gene data show CDR1 as SGHDT and CDR2 as YYEEEE. The CDR3 is 14 residues long. The V end lost 6 bases, the J end lost 8 bases, and 20 bases lay between the germline ends. The CDR3 region has the DNA TGTGCCAGCACGTGGGGCCGGGGATTAATCGGCTACACCTTC. Its translation is CASTWGRGLIGYTF.

The V call is TRBV5-6, the J call TRBJ1-4; TRBD1 is a possible D gene (6 bases). V gave up 0 bases and J gave up 6 bases, with 9 bases separating them. Germline CDR1 is SGHDT and CDR2 is YYEEEE. The CDR3 has 14 amino acids. The CDR3, as DNA: TGTGCCAGCAGCTTGGGGACAGTCTATGAAAAACTGTTTTTT. Translated: CASSLGTVYEKLFF.

J is TRBJ2-7 and V is TRBV28; 7 bases are a match to TRBD1. The ends lost 7 bases at V and 2 bases at J; junction bases unmatched: 5. Germline assignment: CDR1 MDHEN and CDR2 SYDVKM. There are 13 residues in the CDR3. The CDR3 spells CASKRQGPYEQYF. Here the CDR3 DNA reads TGTGCCAGCAAACGACAGGGTCCCTACGAGCAGTACTTC.

This chain uses TRBV11-2 with TRBJ2-1; D remains ambiguous. This CDR3 comprises 16 residues. V lost 5 bases to trimming and J lost 0 bases, with 14 bases between them. The germline gives CDR1 SGHAT, CDR2 FQNNGV. CDR3 region: CASSPSARSSYNEQFF. CDR3 bases: TGTGCCAGCAGCCCTTCCGCCCGGAGCTCCTACAATGAGCAGTTCTTC.

The chain uses TRBV5-6 and TRBJ1-5; unclear D gene. The germline CDR1 and CDR2 sequences are SGHDT and YYEEEE. The CDR3 extends over 12 amino acids. Trimming removed 4 bases from V and 1 base from J, with 3 bases in between. Written as DNA, the CDR3 is TGTGCCAGCAGCGCCAGCAATCAGCCCCAGCATTTT. This translates into CASSASNQPQHF.

The J gene is TRBJ2-3, the V gene TRBV28, with a tentative D call TRBD1 (6 bases). Trimming shortened V by 8 bases and J by 2 bases, and 14 bases separated the two germline ends. This CDR3 is 14 amino acids long. CDR1 and CDR2 (germline): MDHEN, SYDVKM. The chain's CDR3 is CASPPRGNTDTQYF. The DNA of the CDR3 is TGTGCCAGCCCGCCAAGGGGGAACACAGATACGCAGTATTTT.

In DNA form, the CDR3 reads TGTGCCAGTAGTCTCCCAGACAGGGGGATTTTTGGCTACACCTTC. Residues: CASSLPDRGIFGYTF. The rearrangement uses TRBV19 and TRBJ1-2, with 9 bases lining up with TRBD1. This CDR3 is built from 15 residues. The V gene end was trimmed by 5 bases and the J gene end by 7 bases; junction bases not matched to a gene: 11. Germline V gene lookup returns CDR1 LNHDA and CDR2 SQIVND (reference sequence).

The chain's CDR3 is CASSPRQARTDTQYF. The CDR3 DNA reads as TGTGCCAGCAGCCCTCGACAGGCCCGCACAGATACGCAGTATTTT. The chain is built from TRBV28 and TRBJ2-3; D might be TRBD1 (6 bases). The germline CDR1 and CDR2 sequences are MDHEN and SYDVKM. Trimming removed 6 bases from V and 1 base from J, with 14 bases in between. The CDR3 is made up of 15 amino acids.

This sequence joins TRBV5-6 and TRBJ2-1; 8 nucleotides line up with TRBD2. The CDR3 runs to 16 residues. Germline values: CDR1 SGHDT, CDR2 YYEEEE. Trimming at V came to 1 base and at J to 3 bases, leaving 6 bases not matched to a gene. The CDR3 reads CASSLFAGGNYNEQFF. CDR3 nucleotides: TGTGCCAGCAGCTTGTTTGCGGGGGGAAACTACAATGAGCAGTTCTTC.

The V gene is TRBV14, the J gene TRBJ1-4, with D possibly matching TRBD1 (5 bases). This CDR3 region has 18 residues. Trimming removed 0 bases from V and 0 bases from J, with 14 bases in between. Germline CDR1 is SGHDN and CDR2 is FVKESK. CDR3 residues: CASSQDLISGATNEKLFF. The CDR3 DNA is TGTGCCAGCAGCCAAGATCTTATATCGGGGGCAACTAATGAAAAACTGTTTTTT.

The chain uses TRBV5-8 and TRBJ2-1; 8 bases map to TRBD1. The germline V gene has CDR1 SGHTS and CDR2 YDEGEE. The V gene end was trimmed by 0 bases and the J gene end by 1 base; junction bases not matched to a gene: 3. The CDR3 runs 16 residues. CDR3: CASSLGTGSSYNEQFF. CDR3 nucleotide sequence: TGTGCCAGCAGCTTGGGGACAGGGTCATCCTACAATGAGCAGTTCTTC.

The rearrangement links TRBV5-1 to TRBJ2-5, with unresolved D. Germline lookup yields CDR1 SGHRS and CDR2 YFSETQ. V was clipped by 2 bases and J by 2 bases, with 4 bases between them. This CDR3 comprises 12 residues. The CDR3 coding sequence is TGCGCCAGCAGCTTCGGGCAAGAGACCCAGTACTTC. This encodes CASSFGQETQYF.

The rearrangement uses TRBV7-3 and TRBJ1-1; weak D call: TRBD1 (5 bases). Trimming left V 5 bases short and J 1 base short, with 14 bases between. Germline V lookup: CDR1 SGHTA, CDR2 FQGTGA. CDR3 length equals 15 residues. The CDR3 DNA follows: TGTGCCAGCAGCGCAGATGGACATTCGAACACTGAAGCTTTCTTT. Protein: CASSADGHSNTEAFF.

The chain has TRBV10-3 and TRBJ1-3; no clear D. Germline V CDR1 and CDR2: ENHRY, SYGVKD. This CDR3 region has 11 residues. The ends were cut back, 6 bases at V and 3 bases at J, with 3 bases in the middle. This chain's CDR3 is CAISGGNTIYF. The CDR3 region has the DNA TGTGCCATCAGCGGTGGAAACACCATATATTTT.

This sequence joins TRBV5-1 and TRBJ2-1, with TRBD2 as a possible D gene (5 bases). The CDR3 consists of 15 residues. The germline V gene has CDR1 SGHRS and CDR2 YFSETQ. The ends were cut back, 1 base at V and 3 bases at J, with 11 bases in the middle. The CDR3 reads CASSLYVGSYNEQFF. Here the CDR3 DNA reads TGCGCCAGCAGCTTGTATGTGGGGAGCTACAATGAGCAGTTCTTC.

In DNA, the CDR3 is TGCGCCAGCAGCTTACTCTCGACAGGGGTTGGCGGGGAGCTGTTTTTT. This encodes CASSLLSTGVGGELFF. The chain recombines TRBV5-1 with TRBJ2-2, with 8 bases lining up with TRBD1. CDR1 is SGHRS, CDR2 YFSETQ, per germline. The CDR3 totals 16 residues. V dropped 2 bases and J dropped 7; count of bases not matched to a gene: 10.